The rows below give T cell receptor beta chains drawn from one sample of a study of T cells in localized non-small cell lung cancer. The assay was immunoSEQ multiplex PCR, and TCRdb's table has in-frame clones only and misses some. The sample yields under 1,200 clones, roughly a quarter seen once. The source was lung tumor tissue, collected before any cancer treatment. The receptors were sampled from a male donor at least 60 years old with stage III squamous cell lung carcinoma. Both conserved end residues are part of each CDR3. A D gene is named only where the DNA matches it firmly. The listing skips clone size in some rows; elsewhere it reads once, few, many or a size class.

d_call j_call v_call clone_size cdr3_nt cdr3_aa
. TRBJ1-5 TRBV18 . TGTGCCAGCTCACCACCCAGGGGGCCCCAGCATTTT CASSPPRGPQHF
. TRBJ1-2 TRBV15 . TGTGCCACCAGCAGAGATCTGGCGGGCTATGGCTACACCTTC CATSRDLAGYGYTF
. TRBJ1-3 TRBV6-8 few TGTGCCAGCAGTGGAGGGGGAAACACCATATATTTT CASSGGGNTIYF
. TRBJ2-1 TRBV11-3 few TGTGCCAGCAGCTTCAGTCTGGACCACGAGTACAATGAGCAGTTCTTC CASSFSLDHEYNEQFF
. TRBJ2-5 TRBV18 . TGTGCCAGCTCACCCGAGGGACGGGGGGAGACCCAGTACTTC CASSPEGRGETQYF
TRBD1 TRBJ1-3 TRBV14 few TGTGCCAGCAGCCAGTGGACAGGGTTCTCTGGAAACACCATATATTTT CASSQWTGFSGNTIYF
TRBD1 TRBJ1-1 TRBV6-8 . TGTGCCACCGGGGACAGTGGGAACACTGAAGCTTTCTTT CATGDSGNTEAFF
. TRBJ1-3 TRBV9 . TGTGCCAGCAGCGTACTCGGGGGGTCTGGAAACACCATATATTTT CASSVLGGSGNTIYF
. TRBJ2-6 TRBV15 . TGTGCCACCAGCAGAGATCCGGGGACTGGGGCCAACGTCCTGACTTTC CATSRDPGTGANVLTF
TRBD1 TRBJ1-3 TRBV15 few TGTGCCACCAGCAGAGTAGGGGACAGGACGACTGGAAACACCATATATTTT CATSRVGDRTTGNTIYF
TRBD1 TRBJ1-6 TRBV6-8 medium-sized TGTGCCAGCAGTTCCGACAGGGTAAATTCACCCCTCCACTTT CASSSDRVNSPLHF
. TRBJ1-1 TRBV11-3 medium-sized TGTGCCAGCAGCTCTAACCCGACAGGGAACACTGAAGCTTTCTTT CASSSNPTGNTEAFF
. TRBJ2-2 TRBV9 few TGTGCCAGCAGCGTAGCTTCAGGCGGGATGGGCGGGGAGCTGTTTTTT CASSVASGGMGGELFF
. TRBJ2-2 TRBV19 few TGTGCCAGTAGTATAGGTCCCCCCGGGGAGCTGTTTTTT CASSIGPPGELFF
. TRBJ1-2 TRBV6-1 medium-sized TGTGCCAGCAGTGAAGCGGAGGCGGCCTATGGCTACACCTTC CASSEAEAAYGYTF
. TRBJ1-1 TRBV19 few TGTGCCAGTAGTATAAATCCGAGGGCTGAAGCTTTCTTT CASSINPRAEAFF
TRBD1 TRBJ1-1 TRBV6-4 few TGTGCCAGCAGTGTGGACAGGGGGACTGAAGCTTTCTTT CASSVDRGTEAFF
TRBD2 TRBJ2-3 TRBV6-8 . TGTGCCAGCAGACGACTAGCGAGAGCAGATACGCAGTATTTT CASRRLARADTQYF
. TRBJ1-2 TRBV23-1 few TGCGCCAGCAGCTTGACGGAATTCTATGGCTACACCTTC CASSLTEFYGYTF
. TRBJ2-1 TRBV5-1 few TGCGCCAGCAGCCCTGACAATGTCCACAATGAGCAGTTCTTC CASSPDNVHNEQFF
. TRBJ1-1 TRBV11-3 medium-sized TGTGCCAGCAGCTTAGGAGCGGCTAGGGCGGACACTGAAGCTTTCTTT CASSLGAARADTEAFF
. TRBJ2-7 TRBV10-2 few TGCGCCAGCAGTGAGTCCCGGGACAACTACGAGCAGTACTTC CASSESRDNYEQYF
. TRBJ1-3 TRBV19 few TGTGCCAGTTCCCGGGTCTCTGGAAACACCATATATTTT CASSRVSGNTIYF
. TRBJ2-5 TRBV9 . TGTGCCAGCGTCCAGGTCCAAGAGACCCAGTACTTC CASVQVQETQYF
. TRBJ2-7 TRBV6-8 medium-sized TGTGCCAGCAGTTACCGGGGACACTACGAGCAGTACTTC CASSYRGHYEQYF
. TRBJ2-1 TRBV4-1 few TGCGCCAGCAGCCACTACAGGGGGGGGTACAATGAGCAGTTCTTC CASSHYRGGYNEQFF
TRBD2 TRBJ2-7 TRBV11-3 few TGTGCCAGCAGCTTAGTCGGGGGGAGAGGGGAGCAGTACTTC CASSLVGGRGEQYF